These 22 T cell receptor beta chains share one sample of origin, sequenced in a study of cytomegalovirus exposure and HLA in healthy donors. The primer mix had 60 Vbeta and 13 Jbeta primers. Using immunoSEQ multiplex PCR, the repertoire was profiled, and TCRdb retains in-frame clones only, with some absent. The data show about 140,000 clones, and the top ten clones hold less than 3%. Material: PBMCs. Receptors were obtained from a middle-aged man in good health and CMV-seronegative.

CDR3 region: CASSTTQGAVSEKLFF. CDR3 in DNA: TGTGCCAGCAGCACCACACAGGGGGCAGTGAGTGAAAAACTGTTTTTT. The chain couples TRBV7-9 to TRBJ1-4; 9 bases map to TRBD1. The CDR3 is 16 residues long. From germline, CDR1 is SEHNR and CDR2 FQNEAQ (reference sequence). V was clipped by 5 bases and J by 7 bases; unmatched bases: 11.

CDR3 sequence (DNA): TGTGCCAGCACTCCCGGGGCGGGGGGGCCGGATGAGCAGTTCTTC. Its translation is CASTPGAGGPDEQFF. The chain couples TRBV4-2 to TRBJ2-1; TRBD2 matches at 9 bases. The trim removed 7 bases at V and 8 bases at J, leaving 12 bases unmatched. The CDR3 totals 15 residues. Germline CDR1 reads LGHNA; CDR2 reads YNFKEQ.

This rearrangement joins TRBV7-2 to TRBJ1-2; the D gene is possibly TRBD1 (6 bases). V was pared by 5 bases and J by 4 bases, with 14 bases between. The germline V gene has CDR1 SGHTA and CDR2 FQGNSA. The CDR3 is 14 amino acids. This CDR3 is CASSHRTELYGYTF. CDR3 in DNA: TGTGCCAGCAGCCATCGGACAGAGCTCTATGGCTACACCTTC. Full variable domain (missing parts from reference TRBV7-2 and TRBJ1-2): GAGVSQSPSNKVTEKGKDVELRCDPISGHTALYWYRQSLGQGLEFLIYFQGNSAPDKSGLPSDRFSAERTGGSVSTLTIQRTQQEDSAVYLCASSHRTELYGYTFGSGTRLTVV.

The chain employs TRBV9 and TRBJ2-2, with 10 bases matching TRBD1. The V gene's germline CDR1 is SGDLS and CDR2 YYNGEE. The J segment lost 6 bases and the V segment lost 4 bases, leaving 9 bases of the junction unmatched. This CDR3 has 16 amino acids. The CDR3: CASSPRTGGIAGELFF. CDR3 nucleotide sequence: TGTGCCAGCAGCCCGCGGACAGGGGGAATTGCCGGGGAGCTGTTTTTT.

This rearrangement joins TRBV19 to TRBJ1-5; 7 bases are shared with TRBD1. After removal of 8 bases from V and 9 bases from J, the junction contained 16 bases not matched to a gene. The CDR3 spans 15 residues. In germline, CDR1 is LNHDA, CDR2 SQIVND (reference sequence). The CDR3 coding sequence is TGTGCCAGTGGAACCGGGACAGAAGTATCTGGGCCCCAGCATTTT. Its protein product is CASGTGTEVSGPQHF.

This chain uses TRBV5-1 with TRBJ2-7; D not resolved. Germline lookup yields CDR1 SGHRS and CDR2 YFSETQ. V was trimmed by 4 bases and J by 5 bases, leaving 16 bases between them. The CDR3 sequence is 14 residues long. The CDR3 loop is CASSRGTLENEQYF. CDR3 coding DNA: TGCGCCAGCAGCAGAGGAACTCTGGAAAACGAGCAGTACTTC.

The chain joins TRBV27 to TRBJ1-6; 9 positions match TRBD1. Germline trimming cut 6 bases from V and 1 base from J; bases unmatched to any gene: 7. This CDR3 is built from 17 residues. Germline CDR1 MNHEY, CDR2 SMNVEV (reference sequence). CDR3 residues: CASSLTGGGSYNSPLHF. CDR3 coding DNA: TGTGCCAGCAGCTTAACAGGGGGCGGGTCCTATAATTCACCCCTCCACTTT.

The chain combines TRBV27 with TRBJ2-1; weak D call: TRBD2 (6 bases). The ends were cut back, 10 bases at V and 5 bases at J, with 21 bases in the middle. The germline V gene encodes CDR1 MNHEY and CDR2 SMNVEV (reference sequence). The CDR3 length is 15 residues. CDR3 sequence reads: CATRQFWGVDNEQFF. CDR3 bases: TGTGCCACCCGTCAGTTTTGGGGGGTGGACAATGAGCAGTTCTTC.

V usage is TRBV5-4 and J usage is TRBJ1-1; 7 nucleotides align to TRBD1. Trimming removed 5 bases from V and 0 bases from J; junction bases left unmatched: 7. The CDR3 is 15 amino acids. Germline assignment: CDR1 SGHNT and CDR2 YYREEE (reference sequence). The CDR3 nucleotides are TGTGCCAGCAGGGGGTGGGGACAGCTGAACACTGAAGCTTTCTTT. Its translation: CASRGWGQLNTEAFF.

The chain has TRBV5-1 and TRBJ2-7; perhaps TRBD1 as D (6 bases). From germline, CDR1 is SGHRS and CDR2 YFSETQ. The CDR3 is 16 residues long. Trimming left V 2 bases short and J 3 bases short, with 18 bases between. CDR3 bases: TGCGCCAGCAGCTTAAACAGGGACCTCTCCTACTACGAGCAGTACTTC. Translation: CASSLNRDLSYYEQYF.

The CDR3 sequence: CKTGRRIWLLYEQYF. Here the CDR3 DNA reads TGTAAGACAGGGAGGAGGATATGGCTACTCTACGAGCAGTACTTC. The genes are TRBV10-3 and TRBJ2-7; tentative D call: TRBD1 (7 bases). The CDR3 is made up of 15 amino acids. Germline CDR1 is ENHRY and CDR2 is SYGVKD.

This chain joins TRBV6-4 and TRBJ1-6, with 9 positions matching TRBD1. V was pared by 6 bases and J by 0 bases, with 6 bases of the junction left unmatched. Germline V gene sequence: CDR1 MRHNA, CDR2 SNTAGT. The CDR3 runs to 17 residues. The chain's CDR3 is CASRRQGDTSYNSPLHF. The CDR3 nucleotides read TGTGCCAGCAGAAGACAGGGGGATACCTCCTATAATTCACCCCTCCACTTT.

The rearrangement joins TRBV4-3 to TRBJ2-5; 12 positions match TRBD2. Trimming at V came to 4 bases and at J to 5 bases, leaving 14 bases not matched to a gene. Germline V gives CDR1 LGHNA, CDR2 YSLEER. The CDR3 has 18 amino acids. The CDR3 here is CASSLETLAGGPGETQYF. The CDR3 DNA is TGCGCCAGCAGCCTAGAAACTCTAGCGGGGGGGCCGGGGGAGACCCAGTACTTC.

This rearrangement joins TRBV18 to TRBJ1-5, with D hard to call. Germline V gene sequence: CDR1 KGHSH, CDR2 LQKENI. The CDR3 is made up of 13 amino acids. V lost 6 bases to trimming and J lost 1 base, with 7 bases between them. CDR3: CASSAASNQPQHF. The DNA for the CDR3 is TGTGCCAGCTCGGCCGCAAGCAATCAGCCCCAGCATTTT.

The chain links TRBV11-3 to TRBJ2-7, with a tentative D call TRBD2 (6 bases). Trimming pared 5 bases from V and 5 bases from J, leaving 10 bases between. Germline CDR1 and CDR2: SGHNT and YENEEA. The CDR3 totals 12 residues. Here the CDR3 reads CASSAGGDEQYF. In DNA form, the CDR3 reads TGTGCCAGCAGCGCGGGCGGGGACGAGCAGTACTTC.

The chain has TRBV25-1 and TRBJ1-2; D remains unclear. V was trimmed by 1 base and J by 8 bases, leaving 11 bases between them. Germline V gives CDR1 MGHDK, CDR2 SYGVNS. The CDR3 length is 13 residues. The CDR3 region has the DNA TGTGCCAGCAGTGAATCTGGGTTGAGGGGCTACACCTTC. Its protein is CASSESGLRGYTF.

The genes are TRBV4-3 and TRBJ1-4; 8 bases are shared with TRBD1. Looked up from germline, CDR1 is LGHNA and CDR2 is YSLEER. This CDR3 contains 14 residues. Trimming took 4 bases from V and 7 from J; bases not matched to a gene: 5. The CDR3 spells CASSRTGLGEKLFF. The CDR3 DNA sequence: TGCGCCAGCAGCCGGACAGGGCTGGGTGAAAAACTGTTTTTT.

V is TRBV12-5 and J is TRBJ2-2, with D possibly being TRBD2 (5 bases). The CDR3 runs 16 residues. CDR1 and CDR2 from the germline V gene are LGHNT and FRNRAP. V lost 3 bases and J lost 2, with 13 bases in between. CDR3 sequence (DNA): TGTGCTAGTGGTTTTCGTTTAGGACTTAACACCGGGGAGCTGTTTTTT. Translation gives CASGFRLGLNTGELFF.

The chain links TRBV4-2 to TRBJ2-3; 15 nucleotides agree with TRBD2. Germline lookup yields CDR1 LGHNA and CDR2 YNFKEQ. The V and J ends lost 0 bases and 6 bases, in that order; junction bases with no gene match: 7. This CDR3 contains 18 residues. CDR3 in DNA: TGTGCCAGCAGCCAAGATCTGGGGACTAGCGGGGGGTCGGATACGCAGTATTTT. It is translated as CASSQDLGTSGGSDTQYF.

CDR3 loop: CASSSRDRGDNEQFF. DNA of the CDR3: TGTGCCAGCAGCTCCCGGGACAGGGGAGACAATGAGCAGTTCTTC. The V and J genes are TRBV5-4 and TRBJ2-1, with 10 bases lining up with TRBD1. The CDR3 loop spans 15 amino acids. Unmatched junction bases numbered 5, after V lost 3 bases and J lost 5 bases. Germline assignment: CDR1 SGHNT and CDR2 YYREEE (reference sequence).

The V and J genes are TRBV30 and TRBJ1-1; 9 bases align to TRBD1. Trimming took 0 bases from V and 4 from J; bases not matched to a gene: 9. Germline assignment: CDR1 GTSNPN and CDR2 SVGIG (reference sequence). The CDR3 has 16 amino acids. In DNA, the CDR3 is TGTGCCTGGAGTGTACGACAGGGGGGTTCGGCCACTGAAGCTTTCTTT. It yields the protein CAWSVRQGGSATEAFF.

CDR3 sequence: CASGASYEQYF. The CDR3 DNA follows: TGTGCCAGTGGGGCCTCCTACGAGCAGTACTTC. The J gene is TRBJ2-7, the V gene TRBV7-9; tentative D call: TRBD1 (5 bases). The CDR3 is 11 amino acids. Germline V gene sequence: CDR1 SEHNR, CDR2 FQNEAQ (reference sequence). Deletions cut 9 bases from V and 0 bases from J, with 6 bases between.